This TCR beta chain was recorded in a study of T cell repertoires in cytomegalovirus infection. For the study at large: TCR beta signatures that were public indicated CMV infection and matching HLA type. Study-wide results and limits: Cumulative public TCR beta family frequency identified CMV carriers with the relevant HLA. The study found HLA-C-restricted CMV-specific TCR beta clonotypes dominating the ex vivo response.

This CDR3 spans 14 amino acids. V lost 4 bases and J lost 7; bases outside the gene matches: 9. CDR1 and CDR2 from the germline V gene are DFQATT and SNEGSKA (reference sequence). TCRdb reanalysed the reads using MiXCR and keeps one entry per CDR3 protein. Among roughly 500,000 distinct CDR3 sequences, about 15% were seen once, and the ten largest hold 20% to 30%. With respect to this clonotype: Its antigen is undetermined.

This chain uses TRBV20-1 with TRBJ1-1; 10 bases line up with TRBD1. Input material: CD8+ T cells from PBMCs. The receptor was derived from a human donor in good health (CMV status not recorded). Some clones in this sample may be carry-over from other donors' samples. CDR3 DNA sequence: TGCAGTGCTATTAACCGGGACAGGGGTAATGAAGCTTTCTTT. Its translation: CSAINRDRGNEAFF.